The next 14 T cell receptor beta chains were all read from a single sample in a study of CD8 T cells in Susac syndrome (dated by TCRdb to 2018 to 2020). Library creation used the immunoSEQ multiplex PCR assay. RNA was extracted using the RNeasy kit, and roughly 0.45 to 1 ug of the RNA was reverse transcribed with random hexamers. The public reads were reprocessed in TCRdb via fastp at Q25 and MiXCR, keeping in-frame beta chains. Each entry is one CDR3 protein sequence, shown with its most common DNA and genes. Here the sample has about 71,000 distinct CDR3 sequences; approximately 96% occur a single time. The ten largest clonotypes hold over 0.09% of the sample. Sequencing used CD4+ T cells from PBMCs. All receptors derive from a human donor with multiple sclerosis.

The genes are TRBV11-2 and TRBJ2-1, with no clear D. The CDR3 is 15 amino acids. Germline-derived CDR1 and CDR2 are SGHAT and FQNNGV. Between the trimmed V and J ends, which lost 2 bases and 0 bases, there was a span of 8 bases. Here the CDR3 DNA reads TGTGCCAGCAGCTTAAGACTTGCCTCCTACAATGAGCAGTTCTTC. It is translated as CASSLRLASYNEQFF.

This clonotype is a singleton in its sample. This CDR3 is CASSEHRGTEAFF. In DNA form, the CDR3 reads TGTGCCAGCAGTGAACATCGGGGCACTGAAGCTTTCTTT. The rearrangement links TRBV6-4 to TRBJ1-1; D not certain. Trimming cost V 3 bases and J 4 bases, with 9 bases left between them. This CDR3 spans 13 amino acids. The germline V gene has CDR1 MRHNA and CDR2 SNTAGT.

The chain links TRBV29-1 to TRBJ1-1; 8 positions agree with TRBD1. The CDR3 contains 12 residues. Germline V CDR1 and CDR2: SQVTM, ANQGSEA. Trimming removed 3 bases from V and 5 bases from J; junction bases left unmatched: 2. The CDR3 loop is CSVDRGRTEAFF. Here the CDR3 DNA reads TGCAGCGTTGACAGGGGGCGGACTGAAGCTTTCTTT.

This clonotype showed up just once. The V and J genes are TRBV7-2 and TRBJ2-5; the D gene is possibly TRBD2 (6 bases). CDR3 length: 15 amino acids. From germline, CDR1 is SGHTA and CDR2 FQGNSA. V was cut by 3 bases and J by 2 bases, with 13 bases left in between. CDR3 nucleotides: TGTGCCAGCAGCTTCGCCGCCGGGAGACAAGAGACCCAGTACTTC. Amino acid sequence: CASSFAAGRQETQYF. Drawing the rest from reference TRBV7-2 and TRBJ2-5, the complete variable domain is GAGVSQSPSNKVTEKGKDVELRCDPISGHTALYWYRQSLGQGLEFLIYFQGNSAPDKSGLPSDRFSAERTGGSVSTLTIQRTQQEDSAVYLCASSFAAGRQETQYFGPGTRLLVL.

As concerns this clonotype: No conserved phenylalanine or tryptophan ends this CDR3, so it is likely a read error. The chain recombines TRBV27 with TRBJ1-1; tentative D call: TRBD1 (6 bases). The CDR3 covers 15 residues. Per germline, CDR1 MNHEY and CDR2 SMNVEV (reference sequence). V was pared by 6 bases and J by 1 base, with 15 bases between. Written as DNA, the CDR3 is TGTGCCAGCAGGGGGCAGGGGCTTGGGAACACTGAAGCTTTCTCT. Residues: CASRGQGLGNTEAFS.

This chain connects TRBV7-9 to TRBJ2-5; D not certain. CDR1 is SEHNR, CDR2 FQNEAQ, per germline (reference sequence). This CDR3 has 11 amino acids. With 4 bases removed from V and 6 bases from J, the gap between germline ends came to 6 bases. The CDR3 spells CASSSMQTQYF. In nucleotides, the CDR3 is TGTGCCAGCAGCTCCATGCAGACCCAGTACTTC.

The chain uses TRBV12-3 or TRBV12-4 and TRBJ2-7, with TRBD2 matching 8 bases. The CDR3 is made up of 15 amino acids. J lost 7 bases, V lost 5 bases, and 13 bases had no gene match. In nucleotides, the CDR3 is TGTGCCAGCAGTCCGGCACGGGGGGGGGCGGCAGAGCAGTACTTC. This encodes CASSPARGGAAEQYF.

This clonotype was detected once. This chain links TRBV7-2 with TRBJ2-5, with TRBD2 matching 11 bases. The CDR3 is made up of 16 amino acids. The V and J ends lost 5 bases and 0 bases, in that order; junction bases with no gene match: 5. CDR1 is SGHTA, CDR2 FQGNSA, per germline. The CDR3 DNA reads TGTGCCAGCAGCACACCTAGCGGGGGGTACCAAGAGACCCAGTACTTC. Translation: CASSTPSGGYQETQYF.

The chain couples TRBV30 to TRBJ2-7, with 7 bases identical to TRBD1. V gave up 4 bases and J gave up 0 bases; unmatched junction bases: 9. There are 15 residues in the CDR3. Germline values: CDR1 GTSNPN, CDR2 SVGIG (reference sequence). CDR3 amino acids: CAWTADRVLSYEQYF. Here the CDR3 DNA reads TGTGCCTGGACGGCCGACAGGGTCCTCTCCTACGAGCAGTACTTC.

The chain carries TRBV5-6 and TRBJ2-7; 8 bases map to TRBD1. CDR1 is SGHDT, CDR2 YYEEEE, per germline. The length of the CDR3 is 17 residues. J gave up 2 bases and V 4 bases, and 14 bases lay outside the gene matches. The CDR3 nucleotides are TGTGCCAGCAGCCTGGGACAGGTACGGGGGACCACCTACGAGCAGTACTTC. This encodes CASSLGQVRGTTYEQYF. Together with reference TRBV5-6 and TRBJ2-7, the CDR3 gives the full variable domain: DAGVTQSPTHLIKTRGQQVTLRCSPKSGHDTVSWYQQALGQGPQFIFQYYEEEERQRGNFPDRFSGHQFPNYSSELNVNALLLGDSALYLCASSLGQVRGTTYEQYFGPGTRLTVT.

The rearrangement links TRBV7-9 to TRBJ2-2; 7 bases agree with TRBD2. Germline V gene lookup returns CDR1 SEHNR and CDR2 FQNEAQ (reference sequence). This CDR3 has 14 amino acids. Unmatched junction bases numbered 5, after V lost 8 bases and J lost 2 bases. Here the CDR3 DNA reads TGTGCCAGCGGTGGGACTACCAACACCGGGGAGCTGTTTTTT. It encodes CASGGTTNTGELFF. The full variable domain, in which reference TRBV7-9 and TRBJ2-2 provide the parts outside the CDR3, is DTGVSQNPRHKITKRGQNVTFRCDPISEHNRLYWYRQTLGQGPEFLTYFQNEAQLEKSRLLSDRFSAERPKGSFSTLEIQRTEQGDSAMYLCASGGTTNTGELFFGEGSRLTVL.

The chain employs TRBV6-6 and TRBJ2-7, with D perhaps TRBD1 (6 bases). Trimming left V 8 bases short and J 2 bases short, with 10 bases between. Germline CDR1 is MNHNY and CDR2 is SVGAGI (reference sequence). This CDR3 is built from 12 residues. In nucleotides, the CDR3 is TGTGCCAGCGGTGGGGACACCTACGAGCAGTACTTC. It translates to CASGGDTYEQYF.

DNA of the CDR3: TGCAGTGCTACCGACAGGGGCACTGAAGCTTTCTTT. Translation: CSATDRGTEAFF. This chain links TRBV20-1 with TRBJ1-1, with TRBD1 matching over 8 bases. V shed 4 bases and J 4 bases; nucleotides not matched to a gene: 2. Per the germline V gene, CDR1 is DFQATT and CDR2 is SNEGSKA (reference sequence). This CDR3 region has 12 residues.

The chain uses TRBV12-3 or TRBV12-4 and TRBJ2-7, with D possibly TRBD1 on 6 matching bases. V was pared by 5 bases and J by 3 bases, with 14 bases between. The CDR3 length is 14 residues. This CDR3 is CASSVRGIYYEQYF. The DNA of the CDR3 is TGTGCCAGCAGTGTCAGGGGTATCTACTACGAGCAGTACTTC.